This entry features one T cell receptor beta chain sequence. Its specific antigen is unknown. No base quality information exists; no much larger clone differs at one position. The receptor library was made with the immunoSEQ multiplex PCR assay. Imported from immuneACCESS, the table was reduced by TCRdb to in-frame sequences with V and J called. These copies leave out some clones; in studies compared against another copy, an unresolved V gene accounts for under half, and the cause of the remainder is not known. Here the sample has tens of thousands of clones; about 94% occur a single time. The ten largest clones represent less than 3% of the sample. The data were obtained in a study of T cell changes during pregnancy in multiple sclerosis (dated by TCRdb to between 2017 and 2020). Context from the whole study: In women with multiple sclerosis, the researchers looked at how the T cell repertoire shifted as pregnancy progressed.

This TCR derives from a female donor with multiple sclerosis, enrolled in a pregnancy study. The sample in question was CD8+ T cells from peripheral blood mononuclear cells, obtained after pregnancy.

The CDR3 reads CASRRGNTEAFF. The DNA sequence is as follows: TGCGCCAGCAGGCGGGGTAACACTGAAGCTTTCTTT. The chain joins TRBV5-1 to TRBJ1-1; no D gene can be assigned with confidence. Deletion took 5 bases off V and 2 bases off J, with a span of 7 bases between the germline ends. From the germline V gene, CDR1 is SGHRS and CDR2 is YFSETQ. From its cysteine to its phenylalanine, the CDR3 spans 12 amino acids. Only the CDR3 part of the read is kept: 36 bases, read in frame from the first base.